What follows are 23 T cell receptor beta chains derived from one specimen sequenced in a study of OX40 agonist ivuxolimab in advanced cancers. Libraries were prepared through the immunoSEQ multiplex PCR assay. Held by TCRdb, this immuneACCESS table contains in-frame sequences only and omits some clones. Under half of the omission traces to an unresolved V gene where checked; the cause of the rest is unknown. This sample holds under 85,000 clones; 93% were observed only once. The leading ten clones occupy roughly 6.5% of the sample. Sample: CD4+ or CD8+ T cells sorted from blood, taken in a trial of the OX40 agonist ivuxolimab. These receptor sequences come from an adult with an advanced solid tumor such as melanoma, head and neck, liver or kidney cancer.

This rearrangement joins TRBV5-8 to TRBJ2-7; D remains unclear. Germline assignment: CDR1 SGHTS and CDR2 YDEGEE. V was pared by 1 base and J by 0 bases, with 11 bases between. The CDR3 runs 15 residues. This CDR3 is CASSLFPRSSYEQYF. The CDR3, as DNA: TGTGCCAGCAGCTTGTTCCCCCGAAGCTCCTACGAGCAGTACTTC.

The chain links TRBV6-5 to TRBJ1-1; no clear D gene. This CDR3 has 13 residues. Trimming left V 0 bases short and J 6 bases short, with 8 bases between. The V gene's germline CDR1 is MNHEY and CDR2 SVGAGI. CDR3 sequence: CASSYSVMAEAFF. Here the CDR3 DNA reads TGTGCCAGCAGTTACTCGGTTATGGCTGAAGCTTTCTTT.

The chain joins TRBV6-1 to TRBJ1-5; TRBD1 aligns across 7 bases. The CDR3 runs to 16 residues. With V trimmed by 1 base and J by 4 bases, 7 bases remained unmatched. In germline, CDR1 is MNHNS, CDR2 SASEGT. The CDR3, as DNA: TGTGCCAGCAGTGAAGTTCCGGGACAGCGGAATCAGCCCCAGCATTTT. Encoded protein: CASSEVPGQRNQPQHF.

The chain combines TRBV4-1 with TRBJ2-7, with D perhaps TRBD2 (5 bases). The germline V and J ends were trimmed by 0 bases and 3 bases, with 15 bases remaining between them. Per the germline V gene, CDR1 is MGHRA and CDR2 is YSYEKL. CDR3 length: 16 residues. The chain's CDR3 is CASSQEDSTRNYEQYF. The DNA for the CDR3 is TGCGCCAGCAGCCAAGAGGACTCAACCCGGAACTACGAGCAGTACTTC.

The chain has TRBV7-8 and TRBJ2-1, with D hard to call. V lost 1 base, J lost 5 bases, and 3 bases lay in between. The germline gives CDR1 SGHVS, CDR2 FQNEAQ. The CDR3 has 12 amino acids. The CDR3 DNA sequence: TGTGCCAGCAGCTTAGGGAACAATGAGCAGTTCTTC. This encodes CASSLGNNEQFF. Combining the CDR3 with reference TRBV7-8 and TRBJ2-1 gives the whole variable domain GAGVSQSPRYKVAKRGQDVALRCDPISGHVSLFWYQQALGQGPEFLTYFQNEAQLDKSGLPSDRFFAERPEGSVSTLKIQRTQQEDSAVYLCASSLGNNEQFFGPGTRLTVL.

The chain is built from TRBV7-2 and TRBJ1-2; no reliable D call. The CDR3 loop spans 12 amino acids. V was shortened by 5 bases and J by 5 bases, with 9 bases between the two germline ends. Germline lookup yields CDR1 SGHTA and CDR2 FQGNSA. The CDR3 region is CASSGRRYGYTF. The CDR3, as DNA: TGTGCCAGCAGCGGAAGAAGGTATGGCTACACCTTC.

The rearrangement joins TRBV18 to TRBJ2-3; a weak D match, TRBD1 (5 bases). The CDR3 is 16 residues long. V gave up 3 bases and J gave up 2 bases, with 15 bases separating them. Germline V gene data show CDR1 as KGHSH and CDR2 as LQKENI. The CDR3 loop is CASSPDRRWTTDTQYF. The CDR3 DNA follows: TGTGCCAGCTCACCCGACAGACGATGGACCACAGATACGCAGTATTTT.

The CDR3 reads CASSPTSRTGELFF. The CDR3 nucleotides are TGTGCCAGCAGCCCCACGAGCAGAACCGGGGAGCTGTTTTTT. The chain recombines TRBV5-5 with TRBJ2-2; D is undetermined. The CDR3 covers 14 residues. Trimming took off 4 bases at V and 5 bases at J, with 12 bases between the two ends. Germline V gene data show CDR1 as SGHKS and CDR2 as YYEKEE (reference sequence).

In its sample, this clone was seen once. The chain has TRBV19 and TRBJ2-1; no clear D. The CDR3 is 12 residues long. Germline V gene sequence: CDR1 LNHDA, CDR2 SQIVND (reference sequence). Deletions cut 4 bases from V and 3 bases from J, with 4 bases between. Here the CDR3 DNA reads TGTGCCAGTAGTAACGGCTACAATGAGCAGTTCTTC. As protein: CASSNGYNEQFF.

Note on this clone: At one end, the junction sequence differs from germline, possibly due to a read error. The CDR3 here is CASRRPTSNEQYF. CDR3 DNA sequence: TGTGCCAGCAGGAGACCCACCTCCAACGAGCAGTACTTC. The chain joins TRBV2 to TRBJ2-7; D gene uncertain. The length of the CDR3 is 13 residues. Germline V lookup: CDR1 SNHLY, CDR2 FYNNEI.

This clone was seen only once. The CDR3 sequence: CASSAPTSSYNEQFF. CDR3 bases: TGTGCCAGCAGCGCTCCCACTAGCTCCTACAATGAGCAGTTCTTC. The V call is TRBV9, the J call TRBJ2-1, with D perhaps matching TRBD2 (5 bases). With 3 bases removed from V and 0 bases from J, the gap between germline ends came to 10 bases. The CDR3 totals 15 residues. CDR1 and CDR2 (germline): SGDLS, YYNGEE.

V gene TRBV9 combines with J gene TRBJ2-3; 9 bases are shared with TRBD2. CDR3 size: 16 residues. J lost 2 bases, V lost 0 bases, and 4 bases had no gene match. Germline CDR1 and CDR2: SGDLS and YYNGEE. The CDR3 bases are TGTGCCAGCAGCGTAGTTCCTAGCGGGGTCACAGATACGCAGTATTTT. It codes for CASSVVPSGVTDTQYF.

This chain joins TRBV27 and TRBJ2-1; TRBD1 aligns across 9 bases. Germline CDR1 and CDR2: MNHEY and SMNVEV (reference sequence). This CDR3 region has 15 residues. Trimming cost V 3 bases and J 3 bases; bases outside gene matches: 3. This chain's CDR3 is CASSLGTGYYNEQFF. The CDR3 nucleotides are TGTGCCAGCAGTTTGGGGACAGGGTACTACAATGAGCAGTTCTTC.

The genes are TRBV5-1 and TRBJ2-3, with TRBD2 identical over 7 bases. V was pared by 4 bases and J by 0 bases, with 8 bases of the junction left unmatched. CDR1 SGHRS and CDR2 YFSETQ come from the germline V gene. The CDR3 is made up of 16 amino acids. CDR3 residues: CASSPGTTLSTDTQYF. CDR3 DNA sequence: TGCGCCAGCAGCCCTGGGACTACTCTAAGCACAGATACGCAGTATTTT.

The chain is built from TRBV4-3 and TRBJ1-1; D is possibly TRBD1 (5 bases). Germline lookup yields CDR1 LGHNA and CDR2 YSLEER. V was pared by 0 bases and J by 6 bases, with 8 bases between. This CDR3 has 13 amino acids. The CDR3, as DNA: TGCGCCAGCAGCCAAGACGGGGCCTCTGAAGCTTTCTTT. Protein sequence: CASSQDGASEAFF.

This clone was recorded once. The rearrangement links TRBV28 to TRBJ1-2; TRBD1 matches at 8 bases. Germline V lookup: CDR1 MDHEN, CDR2 SYDVKM. V gave up 2 bases and J gave up 5 bases; unmatched junction bases: 13. This CDR3 is 17 amino acids long. This CDR3 reads CASSLIRPTGGGYGYTF. For the CDR3, the DNA is TGTGCCAGCAGTTTAATCCGCCCTACAGGGGGGGGGTATGGCTACACCTTC.

This clone was observed once. This sequence joins TRBV6-5 and TRBJ2-1, with no clear D. CDR3 length: 15 amino acids. The germline gives CDR1 MNHEY, CDR2 SVGAGI. The V gene lost 0 bases and the J gene lost 0 bases, with 6 bases spanning the gap. CDR3: CASSYSRSSYNEQFF. The CDR3 DNA reads TGTGCCAGCAGTTACTCGAGGAGCTCCTACAATGAGCAGTTCTTC.

The gene calls are TRBV6-4 and TRBJ1-2, with D possibly being TRBD1 (5 bases). This CDR3 has 15 amino acids. Per germline, CDR1 MRHNA and CDR2 SNTAGT. With 2 bases removed from V and 8 bases from J, the gap between germline ends came to 18 bases. For the CDR3, the DNA is TGTGCCAGCAGTGACCCTAAGGCAGGGAATACGGGCTACACCTTC. Translating it yields CASSDPKAGNTGYTF.

V and J are TRBV9 and TRBJ2-3, with D perhaps matching TRBD2 (6 bases). V was pared by 5 bases and J by 0 bases, with 16 bases between. The CDR3 sequence is 16 residues long. Looked up from germline, CDR1 is SGDLS and CDR2 is YYNGEE. The CDR3 sequence is CASRPPGTLSTDTQYF. The CDR3 nucleotides read TGTGCCAGCAGGCCCCCCGGGACTCTAAGCACAGATACGCAGTATTTT.

The chain carries TRBV27 and TRBJ2-7; TRBD2 aligns across 10 bases. Trimming removed 2 bases from V and 2 bases from J; junction bases left unmatched: 3. Per germline, CDR1 MNHEY and CDR2 SMNVEV (reference sequence). This CDR3 has 15 amino acids. The CDR3 loop reads CASSLGLAAAYEQYF. The CDR3 bases are TGTGCCAGCAGTTTAGGACTAGCGGCCGCCTACGAGCAGTACTTC.

This chain links TRBV4-3 with TRBJ2-1, with 9 bases aligning to TRBD1. V trimming: 8 bases; J trimming: 7 bases; junction bases outside the gene matches: 12. The CDR3 has 15 amino acids. Germline lookup yields CDR1 LGHNA and CDR2 YSLEER. The CDR3, as DNA: TGCGCCAGCGGCACCTGGACAGGGGTTGGGAATGAGCAGTTCTTC. This gives the protein CASGTWTGVGNEQFF.

This clone was counted a single time. The V gene is TRBV6-5, the J gene TRBJ2-7; the D is unclear. The CDR3 extends over 11 amino acids. CDR1 is MNHEY and CDR2 is SVGAGI in the germline V gene. V was trimmed by 2 bases and J by 5 bases, leaving 4 bases between them. CDR3 coding DNA: TGTGCCAGCAGTTACGGAGACGAGCAGTACTTC. It translates to CASSYGDEQYF.

Turning to this clone: The sample carries other DNA sequences with the same CDR3. The chain carries TRBV27 and TRBJ1-5; no definite D call. Deletions cut 0 bases from V and 4 bases from J, with 4 bases between. The germline CDR1 and CDR2 sequences are MNHEY and SMNVEV (reference sequence). The CDR3 loop spans 13 amino acids. The CDR3 reads CASSLSSNQPQHF. CDR3 in DNA: TGTGCCAGCAGTTTATCCTCGAATCAGCCCCAGCATTTT.